This TCR beta chain was identified in a study of Siglec-9 on CD8 T cells in melanoma (dated by TCRdb to about 2019). Notes on the research overall: The study investigated Siglec-9 expression on CD8+ T cells and the role of Siglec-9 in regulating T cells in the melanoma tumor microenvironment.

General conclusions and limits of the study: Siglec-9 was reported to mark and regulate an effector memory CD8+ T-cell subset that appeared to accumulate within melanoma tumors.

The library was built by means of the immunoSEQ multiplex PCR assay. This immuneACCESS table, as held by TCRdb, lists in-frame sequences with V and J called but not all clones. Of the missing ones, under half trace to an unresolved V gene in checked studies; the others have no known cause. Within this sample are over a thousand clones, with less than 80% of them counted one time only. The ten largest clones represent 17% of the sample. On this clone itself: This clone's antigen is unknown. The input lacks base qualities; no much larger clone sits a single base away.

This TCR was recovered from a human donor in good health. The sample consisted of Siglec-9+ CD8+ T cells sorted from blood. This specimen's cell subset or site label, per the study, means: CD8 T cells expressing Siglec-9.

The sequenced DNA is TGTGCCAGCAGCTTGAGAGGGACCGGGACAGGGCCACCCAATGAGCAGTTCTTC. Translation gives CASSLRGTGTGPPNEQFF. This receptor chain uses TRBV7-6 and TRBJ2-1, with 9 middle bases fitting TRBD1. Reading from cysteine to phenylalanine, the CDR3 counts 18 amino acids. The sequence is cut down to CDR3 DNA, 54 bases in frame from base 1. From V the trimming removes 3 bases and from J it removes 6 bases, while the gene matches leave 15 bases of the junction unaccounted for. The germline V gene sets CDR1 to SGHVS and CDR2 to FNYEAQ.